The 7 T cell receptor beta chains given below trace back to one sample, sequenced in a study of T cells in Graves' hyperthyroidism and ophthalmopathy. RNA transcripts gave rise to amplified TCR beta CDR3 regions. With the HTBI primer set, the TCR CDR3 went through a first round of RT-PCR. TCRdb analysed the multiplex PCR reads with MiXCR anew, one entry per CDR3 protein. The table lists hundreds of thousands of distinct CDR3 sequences, about 15% of them singletons. Sequencing was done on a sample of blood. The receptors originated from a woman between 18 and 29 years old with Graves' hyperthyroidism.

A remark on this clonotype: A read error may be the cause here, since a much bigger clone is one base away. The genes are TRBV6-5 and TRBJ2-1; 14 bases are shared with TRBD2. J was trimmed by 5 bases and V by 5 bases; bases with no gene match: 11. Germline V gene sequence: CDR1 MNHEY, CDR2 SVGAGI. The CDR3 is 18 residues long. CDR3 DNA: TGTGCCAGCAGTCCACTCGGGACTAGCGGGAGACGCCACAATGAGCAGTTCTTC. Its protein product is CASSPLGTSGRRHNEQFF.

There are many counts of this clonotype. V and J are TRBV11-1 and TRBJ1-1, with a possible D match to TRBD1 (5 bases). V lost 5 bases, J lost 5 bases, and 15 bases lay in between. CDR1 is SGHAT, CDR2 FQDESV, per germline (reference sequence). This CDR3 comprises 14 residues. CDR3 loop: CASSQRGPGTEAFF. Written as DNA, the CDR3 is TGTGCCAGCAGCCAAAGGGGCCCTGGGACTGAAGCTTTCTTT.

The chain is built from TRBV9 and TRBJ1-1; possibly TRBD1 for D (5 bases). The length of the CDR3 is 14 residues. Trimming pared 0 bases from V and 4 bases from J, leaving 10 bases between. Germline assignment: CDR1 SGDLS and CDR2 YYNGEE. CDR3 in amino acids: CASSVVAGTTEAFF. DNA for the CDR3: TGTGCCAGCAGCGTAGTGGCGGGGACCACTGAAGCTTTCTTT.

The chain joins TRBV6-1 to TRBJ2-7, with a tentative D call TRBD2 (6 bases). V shed 7 bases and J shed 7 bases, with 14 bases lying between them. From germline, CDR1 is MNHNS and CDR2 SASEGT. CDR3 length: 12 amino acids. For the CDR3, the DNA is TGTGCCAGCACCCCCCTCCGGGGGGAGCAGTACTTC. This translates into CASTPLRGEQYF.

This clonotype occurred many times. The J gene is TRBJ1-2, the V gene TRBV6-1; possible D gene TRBD1, 6 bases. The CDR3 is 14 residues long. Germline V gene lookup returns CDR1 MNHNS and CDR2 SASEGT. Trimming removed 5 bases at V and 4 bases at J, with 14 bases between. CDR3 residues: CASSYSGQTYGYTF. CDR3 nucleotides: TGTGCCAGCAGTTACTCTGGACAGACCTATGGCTACACCTTC.

The table lists this clonotype with many counts. The chain is built from TRBV20-1 and TRBJ1-1; a weak D match, TRBD1 (5 bases). The germline V gene encodes CDR1 DFQATT and CDR2 SNEGSKA (reference sequence). The V gene lost 0 bases and the J gene lost 3 bases, with 11 bases spanning the gap. The CDR3 length is 14 residues. CDR3 nucleotide sequence: TGCAGTGCTAGAGATCCAGGGAGGGACACTGAAGCTTTCTTT. Residues: CSARDPGRDTEAFF.

This clonotype was picked up many times. As DNA, the CDR3 is TGTGCCAGCAGCATCGAAGGGGGCTACACCTTC. This encodes CASSIEGGYTF. The rearrangement links TRBV28 to TRBJ1-2; D is undetermined. V was pared by 6 bases and J by 8 bases, with 10 bases between. CDR3 length: 11 residues. Germline V lookup: CDR1 MDHEN, CDR2 SYDVKM.